These T cell receptor beta chains were read from a single sample in a study of blood T cell repertoires in COVID-19. Repertoires were generated with immunoSEQ multiplex PCR, while TCRdb's copy carries only in-frame clones and drops some. The sample has 110,000 or so clones; roughly 80% are singletons. The sample consisted of peripheral blood. Source of these receptors: a woman aged 40 to 55 with acute or convalescent COVID-19. Both conserved end residues are trimmed from each CDR3. Each record gives: V gene, J gene, CDR3 protein.

v_gene: TRBV7-9; j_gene: TRBJ1-4; CDR3aa: ASSLSQGDEKLF
v_gene: TRBV30; j_gene: TRBJ1-1; CDR3aa: AWSFQKNTEAF
v_gene: TRBV28; j_gene: TRBJ1-2; CDR3aa: ASHTGGYGYT
v_gene: TRBV21-1; j_gene: TRBJ2-7; CDR3aa: ASSYRDFSYEQY
v_gene: TRBV3-1/TRBV3-2; j_gene: TRBJ2-3; CDR3aa: ASRRDTQY
v_gene: TRBV7-2; j_gene: TRBJ2-1; CDR3aa: ASSLDETRPLDNEQF
v_gene: TRBV12-5; j_gene: TRBJ1-2; CDR3aa: ASALTGLSYGYT
v_gene: TRBV3-1/TRBV3-2; j_gene: TRBJ2-1; CDR3aa: ASSSEGGLGI
v_gene: TRBV27; j_gene: TRBJ1-2; CDR3aa: ASSRGGGAVGYT
v_gene: TRBV6-5; j_gene: TRBJ1-2; CDR3aa: ASSPGQHYGYT